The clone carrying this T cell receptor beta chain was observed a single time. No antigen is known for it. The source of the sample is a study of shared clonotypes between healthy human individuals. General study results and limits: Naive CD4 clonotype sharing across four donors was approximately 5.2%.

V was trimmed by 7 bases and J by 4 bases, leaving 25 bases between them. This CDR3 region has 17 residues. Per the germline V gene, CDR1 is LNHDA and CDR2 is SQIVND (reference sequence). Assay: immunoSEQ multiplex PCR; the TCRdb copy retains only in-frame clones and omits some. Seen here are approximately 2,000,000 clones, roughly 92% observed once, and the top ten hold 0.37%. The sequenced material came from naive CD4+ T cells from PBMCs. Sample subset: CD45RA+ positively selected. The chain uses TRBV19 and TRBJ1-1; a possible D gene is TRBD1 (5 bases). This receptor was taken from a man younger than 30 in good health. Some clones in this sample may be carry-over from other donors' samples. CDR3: CASTQEGRRMFSTEAFF. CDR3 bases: TGTGCCAGTACCCAGGAGGGGCGACGAATGTTTAGCACTGAAGCTTTCTTT.